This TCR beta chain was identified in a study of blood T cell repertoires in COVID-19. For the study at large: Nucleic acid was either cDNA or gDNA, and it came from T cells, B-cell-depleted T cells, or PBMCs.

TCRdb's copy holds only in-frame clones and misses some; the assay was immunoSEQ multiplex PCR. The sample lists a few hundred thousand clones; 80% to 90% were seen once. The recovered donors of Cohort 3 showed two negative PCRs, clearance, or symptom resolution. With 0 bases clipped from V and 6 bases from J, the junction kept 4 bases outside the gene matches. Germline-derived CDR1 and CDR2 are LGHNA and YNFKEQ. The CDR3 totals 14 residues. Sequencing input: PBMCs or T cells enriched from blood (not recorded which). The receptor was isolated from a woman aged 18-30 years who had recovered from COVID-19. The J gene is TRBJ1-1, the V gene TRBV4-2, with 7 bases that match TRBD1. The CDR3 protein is CASSQDTGDPEAFF. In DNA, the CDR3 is TGTGCCAGCAGCCAAGATACAGGGGACCCTGAAGCTTTCTTT.